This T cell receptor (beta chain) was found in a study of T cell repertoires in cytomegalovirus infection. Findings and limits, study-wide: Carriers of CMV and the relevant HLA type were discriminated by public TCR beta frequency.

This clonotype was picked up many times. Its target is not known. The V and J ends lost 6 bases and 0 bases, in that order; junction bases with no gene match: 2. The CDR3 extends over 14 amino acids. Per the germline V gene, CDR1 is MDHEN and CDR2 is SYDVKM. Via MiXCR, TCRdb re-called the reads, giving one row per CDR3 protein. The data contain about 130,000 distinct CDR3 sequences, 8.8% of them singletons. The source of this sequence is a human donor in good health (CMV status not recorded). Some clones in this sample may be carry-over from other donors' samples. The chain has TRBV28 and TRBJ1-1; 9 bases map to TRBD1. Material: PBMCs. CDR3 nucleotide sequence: TGTGCCAGCAGATACAGGGGGCTGAACACTGAAGCTTTCTTT. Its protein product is CASRYRGLNTEAFF.